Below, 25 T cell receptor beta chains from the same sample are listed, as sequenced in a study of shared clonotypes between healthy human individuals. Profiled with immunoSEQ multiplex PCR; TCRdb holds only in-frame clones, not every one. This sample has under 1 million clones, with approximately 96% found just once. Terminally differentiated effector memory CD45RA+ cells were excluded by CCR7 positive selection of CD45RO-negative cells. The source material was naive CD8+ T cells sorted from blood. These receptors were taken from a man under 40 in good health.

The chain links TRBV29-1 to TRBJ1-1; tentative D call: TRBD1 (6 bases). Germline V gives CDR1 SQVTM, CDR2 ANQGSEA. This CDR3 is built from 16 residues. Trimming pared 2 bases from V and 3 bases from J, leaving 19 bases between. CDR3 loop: CSVERMGAAADTEAFF. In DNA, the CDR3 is TGCAGCGTTGAAAGAATGGGGGCGGCAGCGGACACTGAAGCTTTCTTT.

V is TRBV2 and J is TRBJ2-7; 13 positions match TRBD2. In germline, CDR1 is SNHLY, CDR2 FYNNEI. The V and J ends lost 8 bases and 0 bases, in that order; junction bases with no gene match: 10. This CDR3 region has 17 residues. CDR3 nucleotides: TGTGCCAGCGACGGACTAGCGGGAGCCACTAGCTCCTACGAGCAGTACTTC. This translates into CASDGLAGATSSYEQYF.

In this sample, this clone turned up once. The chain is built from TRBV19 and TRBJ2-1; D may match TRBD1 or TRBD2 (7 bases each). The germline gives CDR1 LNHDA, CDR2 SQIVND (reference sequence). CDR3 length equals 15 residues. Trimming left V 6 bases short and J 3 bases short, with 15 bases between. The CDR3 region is CASSDSGTDYNEQFF. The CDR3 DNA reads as TGTGCCAGTAGCGACAGCGGGACAGACTACAATGAGCAGTTCTTC.

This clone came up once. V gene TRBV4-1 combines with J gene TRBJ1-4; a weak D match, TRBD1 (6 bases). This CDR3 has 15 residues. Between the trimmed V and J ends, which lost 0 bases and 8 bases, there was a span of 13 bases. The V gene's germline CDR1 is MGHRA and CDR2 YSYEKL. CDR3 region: CASSQDPGAREKLFF. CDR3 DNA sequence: TGCGCCAGCAGCCAAGATCCGGGGGCGCGAGAAAAACTGTTTTTT.

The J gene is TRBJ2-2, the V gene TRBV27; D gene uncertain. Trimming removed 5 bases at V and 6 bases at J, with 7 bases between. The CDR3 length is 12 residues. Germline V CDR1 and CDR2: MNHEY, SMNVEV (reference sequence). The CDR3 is CASSQVAGELFF. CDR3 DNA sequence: TGTGCCAGCAGTCAGGTTGCCGGGGAGCTGTTTTTT.

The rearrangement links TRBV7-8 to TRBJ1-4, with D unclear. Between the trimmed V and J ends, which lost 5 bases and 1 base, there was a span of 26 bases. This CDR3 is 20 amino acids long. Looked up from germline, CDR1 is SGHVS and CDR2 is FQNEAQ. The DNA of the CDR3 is TGTGCCAGCAGCCAAATGCCTACCTCCGGATACAGCCGAACTAATGAAAAACTGTTTTTT. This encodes CASSQMPTSGYSRTNEKLFF.

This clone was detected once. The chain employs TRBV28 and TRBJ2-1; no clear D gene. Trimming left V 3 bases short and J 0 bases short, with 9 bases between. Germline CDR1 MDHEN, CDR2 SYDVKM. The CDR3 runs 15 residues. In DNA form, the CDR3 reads TGTGCCAGCAGTTTCACACTGGGCTCCTACAATGAGCAGTTCTTC. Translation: CASSFTLGSYNEQFF.

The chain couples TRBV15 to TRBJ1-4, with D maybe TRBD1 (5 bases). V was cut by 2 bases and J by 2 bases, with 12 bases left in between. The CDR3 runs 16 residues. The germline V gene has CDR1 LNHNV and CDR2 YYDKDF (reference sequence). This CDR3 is CATSRPHRGTNEKLFF. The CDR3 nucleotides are TGTGCCACCAGCAGACCCCACCGGGGGACTAATGAAAAACTGTTTTTT.

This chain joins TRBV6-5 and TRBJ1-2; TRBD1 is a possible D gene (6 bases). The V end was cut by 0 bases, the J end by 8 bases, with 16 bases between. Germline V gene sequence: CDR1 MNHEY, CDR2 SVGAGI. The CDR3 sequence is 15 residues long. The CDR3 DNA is TGTGCCAGCAGTTACTCGACAGGCCCCTTAGGGGGCTACACCTTC. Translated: CASSYSTGPLGGYTF.

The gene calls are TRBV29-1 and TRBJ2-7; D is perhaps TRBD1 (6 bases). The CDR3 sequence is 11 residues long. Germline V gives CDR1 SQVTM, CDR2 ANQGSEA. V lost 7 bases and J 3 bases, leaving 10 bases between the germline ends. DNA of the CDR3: TGCAGCGCCCAAGGGGGCTACGAGCAGTACTTC. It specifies CSAQGGYEQYF.

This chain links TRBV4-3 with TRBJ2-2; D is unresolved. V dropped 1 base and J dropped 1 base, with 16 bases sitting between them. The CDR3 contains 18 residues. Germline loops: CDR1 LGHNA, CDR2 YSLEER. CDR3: CASSQAASSGGNTGELFF. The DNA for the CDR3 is TGCGCCAGCAGCCAAGCTGCGTCCTCTGGCGGGAACACCGGGGAGCTGTTTTTT.

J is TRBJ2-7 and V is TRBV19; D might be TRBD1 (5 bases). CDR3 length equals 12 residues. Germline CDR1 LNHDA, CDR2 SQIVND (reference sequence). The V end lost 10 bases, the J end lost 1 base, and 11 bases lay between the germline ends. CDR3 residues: CATRQGSYEQYF. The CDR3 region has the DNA TGTGCCACCCGCCAGGGTTCCTACGAGCAGTACTTC.

The CDR3 reads CAISDPGGTIADTYEQYF. The CDR3 DNA sequence: TGTGCCATCAGTGACCCGGGGGGGACGATAGCGGATACCTACGAGCAGTACTTC. This rearrangement joins TRBV10-3 to TRBJ2-7, with 8 positions matching TRBD2. From germline, CDR1 is ENHRY and CDR2 SYGVKD. With 3 bases clipped from V and 2 bases from J, the junction kept 15 bases outside the gene matches. The CDR3 is 18 residues long.

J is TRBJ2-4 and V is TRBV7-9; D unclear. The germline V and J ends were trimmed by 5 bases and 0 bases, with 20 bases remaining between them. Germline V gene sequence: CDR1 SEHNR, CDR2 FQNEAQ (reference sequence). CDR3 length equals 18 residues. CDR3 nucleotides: TGTGCCAGCAGCGGGCCTTTACCGGCTCACCTAGCCAAAAACATTCAGTACTTC. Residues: CASSGPLPAHLAKNIQYF.

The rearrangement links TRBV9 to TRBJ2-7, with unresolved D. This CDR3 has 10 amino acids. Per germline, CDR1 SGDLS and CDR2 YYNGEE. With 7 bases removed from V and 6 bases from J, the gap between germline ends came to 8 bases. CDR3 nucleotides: TGTGCCAGCGGTGGGGTCGAGCAGTACTTC. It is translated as CASGGVEQYF.

The CDR3: CASSLGTLRDRDTGELFF. The CDR3 DNA sequence: TGCGCCAGCAGCTTGGGAACCCTTCGGGACAGAGACACCGGGGAGCTGTTTTTT. The gene calls are TRBV5-1 and TRBJ2-2, with TRBD1 matching 7 bases. Germline CDR1 SGHRS, CDR2 YFSETQ. With V trimmed by 0 bases and J by 3 bases, 11 bases remained unmatched. The CDR3 is made up of 18 amino acids. Full variable domain (remainder filled in from reference TRBV5-1 and TRBJ2-2): KAGVTQTPRYLIKTRGQQVTLSCSPISGHRSVSWYQQTPGQGLQFLFEYFSETQRNKGNFPGRFSGRQFSNSRSEMNVSTLELGDSALYLCASSLGTLRDRDTGELFFGEGSRLTVL.

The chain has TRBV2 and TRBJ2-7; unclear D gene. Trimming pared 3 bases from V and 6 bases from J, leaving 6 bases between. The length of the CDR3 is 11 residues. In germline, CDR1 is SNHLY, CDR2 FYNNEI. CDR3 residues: CASSDSPEQYF. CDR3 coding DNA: TGTGCCAGCAGTGATTCCCCCGAGCAGTACTTC.

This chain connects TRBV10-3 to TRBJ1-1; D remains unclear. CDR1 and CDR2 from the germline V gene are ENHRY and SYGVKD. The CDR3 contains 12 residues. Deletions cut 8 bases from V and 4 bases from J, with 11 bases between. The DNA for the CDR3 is TGTGCCATCTCGAGAGAGCTCACTGAAGCTTTCTTT. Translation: CAISRELTEAFF.

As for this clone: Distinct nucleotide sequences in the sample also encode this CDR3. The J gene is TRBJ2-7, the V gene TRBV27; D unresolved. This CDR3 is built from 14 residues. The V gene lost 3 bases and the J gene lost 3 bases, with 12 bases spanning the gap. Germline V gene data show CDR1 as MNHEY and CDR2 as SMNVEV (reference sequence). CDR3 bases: TGTGCCAGCAGTTTTGGGCGTCAGAACTACGAGCAGTACTTC. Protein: CASSFGRQNYEQYF.

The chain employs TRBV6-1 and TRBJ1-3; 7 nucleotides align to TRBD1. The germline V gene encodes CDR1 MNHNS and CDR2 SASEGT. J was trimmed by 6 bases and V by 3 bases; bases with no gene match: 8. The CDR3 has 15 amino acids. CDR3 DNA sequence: TGTGCCAGCAGTGAGTGGGGACAGCCAGTAAACACCATATATTTT. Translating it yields CASSEWGQPVNTIYF.

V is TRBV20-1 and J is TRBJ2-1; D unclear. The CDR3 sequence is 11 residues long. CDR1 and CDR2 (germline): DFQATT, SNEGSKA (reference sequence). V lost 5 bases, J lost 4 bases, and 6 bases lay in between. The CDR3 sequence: CSAGRYNEQFF. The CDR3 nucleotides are TGCAGTGCTGGCAGATACAATGAGCAGTTCTTC.

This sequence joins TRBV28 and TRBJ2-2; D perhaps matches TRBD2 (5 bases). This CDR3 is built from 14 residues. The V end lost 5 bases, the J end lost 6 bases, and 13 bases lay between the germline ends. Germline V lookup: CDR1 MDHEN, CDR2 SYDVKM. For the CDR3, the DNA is TGTGCCAGCAGTAAAGGACTTCGCGCCGGGGAGCTGTTTTTT. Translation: CASSKGLRAGELFF.

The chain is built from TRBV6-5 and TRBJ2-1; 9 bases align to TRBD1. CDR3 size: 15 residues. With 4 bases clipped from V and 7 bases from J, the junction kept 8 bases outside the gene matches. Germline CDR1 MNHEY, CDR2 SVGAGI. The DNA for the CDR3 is TGTGCCAGCAGTTCGATAAGGACAGGGGCTAATGAGCAGTTCTTC. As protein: CASSSIRTGANEQFF.

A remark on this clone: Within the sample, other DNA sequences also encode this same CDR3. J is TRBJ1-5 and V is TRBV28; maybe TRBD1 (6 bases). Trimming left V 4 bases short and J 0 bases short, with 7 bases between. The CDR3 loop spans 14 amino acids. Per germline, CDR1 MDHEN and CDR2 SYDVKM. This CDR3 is CASSSRGSNQPQHF. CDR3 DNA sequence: TGTGCCAGCAGTTCCAGGGGTAGCAATCAGCCCCAGCATTTT.

The DNA of the CDR3 is TGTGCCAGCAGCTTAGGCGGGCCTCGGGGCTACACCTTC. Protein: CASSLGGPRGYTF. The chain employs TRBV7-9 and TRBJ1-2, with D unclear. Germline CDR1 reads SEHNR; CDR2 reads FQNEAQ (reference sequence). Trimming left V 1 base short and J 8 bases short, with 11 bases between. This CDR3 spans 13 amino acids.